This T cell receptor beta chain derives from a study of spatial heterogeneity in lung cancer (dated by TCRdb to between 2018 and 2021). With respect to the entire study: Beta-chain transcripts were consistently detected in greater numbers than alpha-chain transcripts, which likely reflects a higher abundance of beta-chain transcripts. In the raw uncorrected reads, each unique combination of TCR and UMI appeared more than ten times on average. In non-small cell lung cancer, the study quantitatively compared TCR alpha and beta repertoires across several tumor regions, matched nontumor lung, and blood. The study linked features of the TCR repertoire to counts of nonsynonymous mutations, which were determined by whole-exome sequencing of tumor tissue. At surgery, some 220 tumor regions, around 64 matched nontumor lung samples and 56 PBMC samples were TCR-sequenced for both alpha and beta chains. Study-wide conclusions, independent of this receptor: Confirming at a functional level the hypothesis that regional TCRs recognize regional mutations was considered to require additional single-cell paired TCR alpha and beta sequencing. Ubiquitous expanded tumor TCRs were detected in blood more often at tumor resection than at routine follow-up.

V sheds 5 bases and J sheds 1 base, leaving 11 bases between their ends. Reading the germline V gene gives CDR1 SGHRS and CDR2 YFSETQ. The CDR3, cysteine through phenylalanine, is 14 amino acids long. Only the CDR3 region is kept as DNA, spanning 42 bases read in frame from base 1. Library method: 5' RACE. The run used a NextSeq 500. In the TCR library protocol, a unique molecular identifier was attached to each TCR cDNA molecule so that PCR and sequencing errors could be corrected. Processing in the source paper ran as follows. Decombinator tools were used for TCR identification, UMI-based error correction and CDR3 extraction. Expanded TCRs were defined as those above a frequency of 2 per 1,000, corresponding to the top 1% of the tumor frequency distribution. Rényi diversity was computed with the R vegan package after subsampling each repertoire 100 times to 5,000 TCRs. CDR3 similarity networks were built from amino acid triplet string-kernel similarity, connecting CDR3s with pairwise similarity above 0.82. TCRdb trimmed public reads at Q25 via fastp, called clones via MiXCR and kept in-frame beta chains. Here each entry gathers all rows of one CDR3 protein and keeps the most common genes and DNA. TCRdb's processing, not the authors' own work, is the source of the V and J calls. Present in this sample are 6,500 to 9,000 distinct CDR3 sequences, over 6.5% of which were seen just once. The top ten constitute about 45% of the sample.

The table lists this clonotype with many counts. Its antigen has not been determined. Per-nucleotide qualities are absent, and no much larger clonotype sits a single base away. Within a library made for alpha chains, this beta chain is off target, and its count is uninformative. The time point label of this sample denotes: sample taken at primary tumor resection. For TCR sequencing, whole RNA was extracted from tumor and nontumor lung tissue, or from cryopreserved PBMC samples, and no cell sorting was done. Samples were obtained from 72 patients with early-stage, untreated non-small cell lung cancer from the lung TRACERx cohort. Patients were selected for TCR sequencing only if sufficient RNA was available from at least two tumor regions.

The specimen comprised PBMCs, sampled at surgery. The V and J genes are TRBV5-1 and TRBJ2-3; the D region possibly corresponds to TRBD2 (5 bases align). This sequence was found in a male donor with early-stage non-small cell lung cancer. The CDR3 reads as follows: CASRVAEGTDTQYF. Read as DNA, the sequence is TGCGCCAGCAGAGTCGCGGAGGGCACAGATACGCAGTATTTT.